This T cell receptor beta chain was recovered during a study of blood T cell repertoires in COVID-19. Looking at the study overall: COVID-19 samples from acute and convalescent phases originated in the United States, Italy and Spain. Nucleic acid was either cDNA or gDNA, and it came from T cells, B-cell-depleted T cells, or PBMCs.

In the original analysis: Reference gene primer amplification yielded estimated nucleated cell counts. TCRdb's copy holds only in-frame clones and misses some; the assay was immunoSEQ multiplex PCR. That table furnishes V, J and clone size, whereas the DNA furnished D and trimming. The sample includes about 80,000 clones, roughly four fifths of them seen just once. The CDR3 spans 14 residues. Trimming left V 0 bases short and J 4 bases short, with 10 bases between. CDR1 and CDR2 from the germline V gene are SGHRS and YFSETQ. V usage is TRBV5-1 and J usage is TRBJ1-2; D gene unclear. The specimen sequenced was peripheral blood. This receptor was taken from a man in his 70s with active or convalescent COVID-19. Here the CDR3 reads CASSLEAGIYGYTF. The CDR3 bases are TGCGCCAGCAGCTTGGAGGCAGGCATCTATGGCTACACCTTC.